The 6 T cell receptor beta chains below come from one sample, sequenced in a study of cytomegalovirus exposure and HLA in healthy donors. Profiled with immunoSEQ multiplex PCR; TCRdb holds only in-frame clones, not every one. The table includes about 350,000 clones, roughly nine tenths detected once. Sequencing used PBMCs. These receptors were collected from a woman aged 30 to 39 in good health and CMV-seropositive.

The V and J genes are TRBV7-9 and TRBJ2-7; unclear D gene. The CDR3 covers 16 residues. CDR1 and CDR2 (germline): SEHNR, FQNEAQ (reference sequence). Trimming took 1 base from V and 3 from J, leaving 16 bases between them. The CDR3 DNA reads TGTGCCAGCAGCTTAGACGCGGCAGGCCTATACTACGAGCAGTACTTC. This translates into CASSLDAAGLYYEQYF.

V gene TRBV30 combines with J gene TRBJ1-1, with 8 positions matching TRBD1. V was clipped by 3 bases and J by 4 bases; unmatched bases: 13. CDR1 is GTSNPN and CDR2 is SVGIG in the germline V gene (reference sequence). The CDR3 runs to 16 residues. The CDR3 sequence: CAWRRPWTGRGTEAFF. As DNA, the CDR3 is TGTGCCTGGAGACGACCGTGGACAGGGAGAGGCACTGAAGCTTTCTTT.

The V and J genes are TRBV11-1 and TRBJ2-2; a possible D gene is TRBD2 (6 bases). CDR1 and CDR2 from the germline V gene are SGHAT and FQDESV (reference sequence). V lost 2 bases and J lost 6, with 10 bases in between. There are 14 residues in the CDR3. CDR3 amino acids: CASSLMGGAGELFF. The CDR3 DNA is TGTGCCAGCAGCTTAATGGGAGGAGCCGGGGAGCTGTTTTTT. The variable domain in full, with the rest retrieved from reference TRBV11-1 and TRBJ2-2, is EAEVAQSPRYKITEKSQAVAFWCDPISGHATLYWYRQILGQGPELLVQFQDESVVDDSQLPKDRFSAERLKGVDSTLKIQPAELGDSAMYLCASSLMGGAGELFFGEGSRLTVL.

This clone was found once. The V gene is TRBV7-2, the J gene TRBJ2-1; 7 bases line up with TRBD2. Germline CDR1 is SGHTA and CDR2 is FQGNSA. The CDR3 totals 16 residues. Trimming cost V 5 bases and J 7 bases; bases outside gene matches: 14. Here the CDR3 reads CASSPRPSGTANEQFF. The CDR3 DNA reads TGTGCCAGCAGCCCGCGGCCTAGCGGAACGGCGAATGAGCAGTTCTTC.

The chain joins TRBV5-6 to TRBJ2-1; D is uncertain. Trimming shortened V by 4 bases and J by 6 bases, and 8 bases separated the two germline ends. Per germline, CDR1 SGHDT and CDR2 YYEEEE. The CDR3 length is 12 residues. The CDR3 DNA follows: TGTGCCAGCAGCCAGCAATTCAATGAGCAGTTCTTC. This translates into CASSQQFNEQFF.

This chain connects TRBV30 to TRBJ1-4; no definite D call. The V end was cut by 0 bases, the J end by 8 bases, with 7 bases between. From germline, CDR1 is GTSNPN and CDR2 SVGIG (reference sequence). The CDR3 spans 12 residues. CDR3 coding DNA: TGTGCCTGGAGTGTCGGCGGAGAAAAACTGTTTTTT. Protein product: CAWSVGGEKLFF.